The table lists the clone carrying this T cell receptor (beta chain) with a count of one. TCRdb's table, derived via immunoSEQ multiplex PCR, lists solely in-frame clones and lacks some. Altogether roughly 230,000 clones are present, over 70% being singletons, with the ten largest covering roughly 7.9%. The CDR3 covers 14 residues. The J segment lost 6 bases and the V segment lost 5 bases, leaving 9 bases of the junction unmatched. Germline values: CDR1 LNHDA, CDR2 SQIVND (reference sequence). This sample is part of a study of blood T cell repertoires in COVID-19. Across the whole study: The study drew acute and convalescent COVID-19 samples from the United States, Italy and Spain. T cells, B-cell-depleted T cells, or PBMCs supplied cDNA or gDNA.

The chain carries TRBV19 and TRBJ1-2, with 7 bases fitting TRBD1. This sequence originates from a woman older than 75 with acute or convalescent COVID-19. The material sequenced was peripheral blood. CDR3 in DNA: TGTGCCAGTAGTCCGCAGGGGGTAGGGAATGGCTACACCTTC. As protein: CASSPQGVGNGYTF. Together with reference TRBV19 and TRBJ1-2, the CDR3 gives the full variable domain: DGGITQSPKYLFRKEGQNVTLSCEQNLNHDAMYWYRQDPGQGLRLIYYSQIVNDFQKGDIAEGYSVSREKKESFPLTVTSAQKNPTAFYLCASSPQGVGNGYTFGSGTRLTVV.